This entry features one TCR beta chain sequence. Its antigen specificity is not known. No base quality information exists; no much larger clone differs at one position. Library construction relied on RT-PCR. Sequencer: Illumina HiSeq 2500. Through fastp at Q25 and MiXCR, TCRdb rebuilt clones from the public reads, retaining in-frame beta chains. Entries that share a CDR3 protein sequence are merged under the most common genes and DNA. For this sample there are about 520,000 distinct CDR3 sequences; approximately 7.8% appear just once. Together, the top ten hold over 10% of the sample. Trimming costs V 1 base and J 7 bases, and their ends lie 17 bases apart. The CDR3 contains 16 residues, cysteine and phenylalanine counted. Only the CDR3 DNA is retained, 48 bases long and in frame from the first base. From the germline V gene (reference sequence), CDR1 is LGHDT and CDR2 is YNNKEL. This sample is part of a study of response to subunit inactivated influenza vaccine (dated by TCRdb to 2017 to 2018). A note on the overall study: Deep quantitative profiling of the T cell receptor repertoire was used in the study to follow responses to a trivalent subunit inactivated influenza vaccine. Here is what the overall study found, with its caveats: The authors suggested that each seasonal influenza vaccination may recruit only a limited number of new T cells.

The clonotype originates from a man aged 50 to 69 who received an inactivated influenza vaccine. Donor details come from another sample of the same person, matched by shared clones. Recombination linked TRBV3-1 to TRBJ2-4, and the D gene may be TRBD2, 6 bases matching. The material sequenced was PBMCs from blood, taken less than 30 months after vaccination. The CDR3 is CASSQVADGAPNIQYF. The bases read TGTGCCAGCAGCCAAGTAGCGGATGGGGCGCCTAACATTCAGTACTTC.